The TCR beta chain under discussion was sequenced for a study of T cell repertoires in cytomegalovirus infection (dated 2019 in TCRdb). For the wider study: Donor HLA type was relevant to the analysis, as public TCR beta signatures indicated carriage of CMV infection together with the matching HLA type. What the research found in general, with its limitations: In both this cohort and an independent cohort of more than 350 donors, the cumulative frequency of public TCR beta family members distinguished carriers of CMV infection plus the relevant HLA type. The ex vivo response was dominated by HLA-C-restricted CMV-specific TCR beta clonotypes, which also provided the single most frequent clonotype in two of eight donors.

The run used an Illumina HiSeq 1500. TCRdb reran the public reads through fastp at Q25 and MiXCR, keeping productive beta chains. Duplicate CDR3 protein sequences are folded into a single record with the most common DNA and genes. Within this sample are tens of thousands of distinct CDR3 sequences, with approximately 22% of them counted one time only. The ten largest clones add up to 79% of the sample. As concerns this clonotype: Its antigen specificity is not known. Nothing much larger sits one base from this clone, and base qualities are not available.

Trimming costs V 6 bases and J 3 bases, and their ends lie 3 bases apart. CDR1 and CDR2, per the germline V gene, are KGHDR and SFDVKD. CDR3 length: 11 amino acids, cysteine to phenylalanine. The entry retains the CDR3 DNA only, 33 bases that are in frame from base 1. Recombination connected TRBV24-1 to TRBJ2-3; the D segment cannot be called with confidence. This clonotype originated in a human donor in good health (CMV status not recorded). Some clones in this sample may be carry-over from other donors' samples. The sequencing input was PBMCs, sequenced either directly or after in vitro stimulation (not recorded which). CDR3 protein: CATSYTDTQYF. The DNA is as follows: TGTGCCACCAGTTATACAGATACGCAGTATTTT.